Below, one TCR beta chain is given with its context. Its cognate antigen is unknown. Germline loops: CDR1 MGHRA, CDR2 YSYEKL. The CDR3 is 15 amino acids. The trim removed 1 base at V and 3 bases at J, leaving 5 bases unmatched. This record belongs to a study of early T cells in non-severe SARS-CoV-2 infection. Study at large: Sequenced bulk RNA came from whole blood that was unsorted, and chains were unpaired. Broader study findings: The study's VDJdb matching favored anti-spike CD8 responses and missed private and CD4 specificities.

cDNA molecules, individually, were tagged with unique molecular identifiers. TCRdb fed the 5' RACE reads into MiXCR, producing one record per CDR3 protein. This table has 65,000 to 85,000 distinct CDR3 sequences, under 15% appearing once. Input material: whole blood. The receptor comes from an adult who was a healthcare worker with PCR-confirmed SARS-CoV-2 infection or an uninfected control (not recorded which). The rearrangement uses TRBV4-1 and TRBJ2-7; 8 bases match TRBD1. CDR3 region: CASSQVAGQVYEQYF. The CDR3 DNA reads TGCGCCAGCAGCCAAGTTGCGGGACAGGTCTACGAGCAGTACTTC.